The rows below give T cell receptor beta chains drawn from one sample of a study of cytomegalovirus exposure and HLA in healthy donors. Clones were read by immunoSEQ multiplex PCR, and TCRdb kept only the in-frame ones, dropping some. This table holds 150,000 to 200,000 clones, nearly 70% found once. Sequenced sample: PBMCs. The receptors were sampled from a man under 40 in good health and CMV-seropositive. Each CDR3 is given with its conserved first and last residue. The order of the fields is V gene, J gene, clone size, D gene, CDR3 DNA, CDR3 protein. A D gene is named only where the DNA matches it firmly. Size is omitted from some rows. Given values are once, few, many or a class for expanded clones.

>TRBV5-4|TRBJ1-1|.|.
TGTGCCAGCAGCTTTCAGTCCACTGAAGCTTTCTTT
CASSFQSTEAFF
>TRBV28|TRBJ1-1|once|TRBD1
TGTGCCAGCAGTTTAGGACAGGGGCTTTATGGTTTCTTT
CASSLGQGLYGFF
>TRBV2|TRBJ1-5|.|TRBD1
TGTGCCAGCAGTCGCATGGGACAGGGGGCTTGGCAGCCCCAGCATTTT
CASSRMGQGAWQPQHF
>TRBV7-3|TRBJ2-5|.|TRBD2
TGTGCCAGCAGCTGGGGGGGGAAGCAAGAGACCCAGTACTTC
CASSWGGKQETQYF
>TRBV7-3|TRBJ1-5|.|TRBD1
TGTGCCAGCAGCTCGGACGACAGGGTCTTTCAGCCCCAGCATTTT
CASSSDDRVFQPQHF
>TRBV28|TRBJ1-3|.|.
TGTGCCAGCAGCCCCCCTGCGGAGGGAAACACCATATATTTT
CASSPPAEGNTIYF
>TRBV29-1|TRBJ2-7|.|TRBD2
TGCAGCCCCGGTCGACTAGCGGAGAGCTACGAGCAGTACTTC
CSPGRLAESYEQYF
>TRBV7-3|TRBJ2-1|.|TRBD2
TGTGCCAGCAGCTTGGAGATTAGCGGGCCTAGCTCCTACAATGAGCAGTTCTTC
CASSLEISGPSSYNEQFF
>TRBV6-1|TRBJ1-1|.|.
TGTGCCAGCAGCCCTGGGAGAGTATTGAACACTGAAGCTTTCTTT
CASSPGRVLNTEAFF
>TRBV5-1|TRBJ2-1|.|TRBD1
TGCGCCAGCAGGCCGGGTTACAGGGGGTACAATGAGCAGTTCTTC
CASRPGYRGYNEQFF
>TRBV4-1|TRBJ2-3|.|TRBD1
TGCGCCAGCAGCCAAGGGGGGCTGTCGACAGGGGCCGATACGCAGTATTTT
CASSQGGLSTGADTQYF
>TRBV30|TRBJ2-3|once|.
TGTGCCTATGAGGCGGGCCCATGGACAGATACGCAGTATTTT
CAYEAGPWTDTQYF
>TRBV6-1|TRBJ2-1|.|TRBD2
TGTGCCAGCAGTGAAATAGCGGGAGGCGGAGGAGGGAGGGAGCAGTTCTTC
CASSEIAGGGGGREQFF
>TRBV5-1|TRBJ2-7|once|TRBD2
TGCGCCAGCAGCTTGGCCAGCGGGGGCGGATCATACGAGCAGTACTTC
CASSLASGGGSYEQYF
>TRBV14|TRBJ1-2|.|TRBD1
TGTGCCAGCAGCCGCCTCACAGGGGCCAACTATGGCTACACCTTC
CASSRLTGANYGYTF
>TRBV7-6|TRBJ2-5|.|.
TGTGCCAGCAGCTTCCAGCGGGAAGAGACCCAGTACTTC
CASSFQREETQYF
>TRBV28|TRBJ1-1|.|TRBD1
TGTGCCAGCAGTATTCATACAGGGGGCGAACGAGCTTTCTTT
CASSIHTGGERAFF
>TRBV14|TRBJ2-3|.|.
TGTGCCAGCAGCAAAGACAGATATACGCAGTATTTT
CASSKDRYTQYF
>TRBV4-1|TRBJ2-5|.|TRBD2
TGCGCCAGCAGCGCAGGCCCTAACGCGGGAGCGGAGACCCAGTACTTC
CASSAGPNAGAETQYF
>TRBV7-6|TRBJ2-7|few|.
TGTGCCAGCAGCTTAGAGGAGGGGGCGCAGTTCGAGCAGTACTTC
CASSLEEGAQFEQYF
>TRBV28|TRBJ2-7|few|.
TGTGCCAGCAGTTTGATTGGAGCCGGTGGGGAGGTGGTGGACTCCCCCTACGAGCAGTACTTC
CASSLIGAGGEVVDSPYEQYF
>TRBV5-6|TRBJ1-1|few|.
TGTGCCAGCGAGAGGGGGGGGGTGAACACTGAAGCTTTCTTT
CASERGGVNTEAFF
>TRBV27|TRBJ1-1|.|TRBD1
TGTGCCAGCAGGACAGGGGGGATGAACACTGAAGCTTTCTTT
CASRTGGMNTEAFF
>TRBV19|TRBJ2-7|few|.
TGTGCCAGTAGTATAGTGCTAGCTACCTACGAGCAGTACTTC
CASSIVLATYEQYF
>TRBV4-1|TRBJ1-1|few|TRBD1
TGCGCCAGCAGAACAACAGGGGGCAGTACTGAAGCTTTCTTT
CASRTTGGSTEAFF
>TRBV27|TRBJ1-5|.|.
TGTGCCAGCAGTCCCGCAGGGCAGCCCCAGCATTTT
CASSPAGQPQHF
>TRBV7-9|TRBJ1-1|.|.
TGTGCCAGCAGCTTAGAAGGAGGAGCGCACACTGAAGCTTTCTTT
CASSLEGGAHTEAFF
>TRBV19|TRBJ2-5|few|TRBD2
TGTGCCCAGGGACTAGCGGGACAAGAGACCCAGTACTTC
CAQGLAGQETQYF
>TRBV27|TRBJ2-1|.|TRBD2
TGTGCCAGCAGTTTAGGGCGGGAGGGCCGCTCCTACAATGAGCAGTTCTTC
CASSLGREGRSYNEQFF
>TRBV7-6|TRBJ2-5|.|TRBD2
TGTGCCAGCAGCTTATGGGGAGGGAAACAAGAGACCCAGTACTTC
CASSLWGGKQETQYF
>TRBV7-9|TRBJ2-7|few|.
TGTGCCAGCAGCCCTAGACAGGTACAGACCTACGAGCAGTACTTC
CASSPRQVQTYEQYF